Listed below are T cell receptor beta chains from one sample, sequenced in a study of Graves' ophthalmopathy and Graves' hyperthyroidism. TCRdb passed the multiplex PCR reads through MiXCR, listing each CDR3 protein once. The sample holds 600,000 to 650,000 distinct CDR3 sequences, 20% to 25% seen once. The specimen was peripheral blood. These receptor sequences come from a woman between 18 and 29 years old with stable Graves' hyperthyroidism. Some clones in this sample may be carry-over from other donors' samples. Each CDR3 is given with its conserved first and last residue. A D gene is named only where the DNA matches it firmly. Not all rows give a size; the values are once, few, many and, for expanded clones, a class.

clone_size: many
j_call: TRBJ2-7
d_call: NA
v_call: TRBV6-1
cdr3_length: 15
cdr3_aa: CASSEARSTAYEQYF
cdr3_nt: TGTGCCAGCAGTGAAGCGCGCTCCACCGCCTACGAGCAGTACTTC

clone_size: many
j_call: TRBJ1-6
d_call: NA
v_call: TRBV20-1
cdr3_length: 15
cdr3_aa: CSARSAGSYNSPLHF
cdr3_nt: TGCAGTGCTAGATCGGCCGGCTCCTATAATTCACCCCTCCACTTT

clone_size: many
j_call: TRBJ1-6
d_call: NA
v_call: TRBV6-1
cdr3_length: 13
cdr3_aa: CASSDSYNSPLHF
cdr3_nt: TGTGCCAGCAGCGATTCCTATAATTCACCCCTCCACTTT

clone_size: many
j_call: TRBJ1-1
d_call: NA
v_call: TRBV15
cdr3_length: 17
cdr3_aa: CATSSPWGKGSSTEAFF
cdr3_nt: TGTGCCACCAGCAGCCCCTGGGGGAAGGGGAGTAGCACTGAAGCTTTCTTT

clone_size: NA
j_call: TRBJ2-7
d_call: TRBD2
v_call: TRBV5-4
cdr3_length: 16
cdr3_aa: CASSFSGETYSYEQYF
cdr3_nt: TGTGCCAGCAGCTTTAGCGGGGAGACCTACTCCTACGAGCAGTACTTC

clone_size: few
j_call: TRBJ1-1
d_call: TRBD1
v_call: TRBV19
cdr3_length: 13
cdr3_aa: CASRTGVGTEAFF
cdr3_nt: TGTGCCAGCCGGACAGGGGTGGGGACTGAAGCTTTCTTT

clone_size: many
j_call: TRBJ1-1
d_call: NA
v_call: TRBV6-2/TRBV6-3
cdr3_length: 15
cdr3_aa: CASSYSGAPNTEAFF
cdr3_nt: TGTGCCAGCAGTTACTCCGGGGCCCCGAACACTGAAGCTTTCTTT

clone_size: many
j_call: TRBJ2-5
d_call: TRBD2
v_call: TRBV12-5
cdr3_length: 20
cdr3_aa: CASGLVRGTSGGERMETQYF
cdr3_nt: TGTGCTAGTGGTTTGGTACGTGGCACTAGCGGGGGGGAAAGGATGGAGACCCAGTACTTC

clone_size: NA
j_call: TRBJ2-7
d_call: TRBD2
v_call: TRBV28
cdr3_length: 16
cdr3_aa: CASSARPGLAGEGQYF
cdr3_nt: TGTGCCAGCAGCGCTAGACCGGGACTAGCGGGAGAAGGGCAGTACTTC

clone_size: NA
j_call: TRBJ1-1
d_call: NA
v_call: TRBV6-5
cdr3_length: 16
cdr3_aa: CASSYSPYGTDTEAFF
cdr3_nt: TGTGCCAGCAGTTACTCCCCTTACGGGACCGACACTGAAGCTTTCTTT

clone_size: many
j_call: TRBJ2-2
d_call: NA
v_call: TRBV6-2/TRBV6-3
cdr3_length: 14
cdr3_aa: CASKRDTNTGELFF
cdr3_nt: TGTGCCAGTAAGCGCGACACGAACACCGGGGAGCTGTTTTTT

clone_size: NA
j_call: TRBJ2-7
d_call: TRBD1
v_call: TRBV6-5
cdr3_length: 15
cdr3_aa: CASSLLRTGSYEQYF
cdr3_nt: TGTGCCAGCAGTCTACTTCGGACAGGCAGCTACGAGCAGTACTTC

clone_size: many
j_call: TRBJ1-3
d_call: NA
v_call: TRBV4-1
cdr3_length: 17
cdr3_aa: CASSRLPVSSSGNTIYF
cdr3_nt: TGCGCCAGCAGCCGCCTACCGGTCTCGAGCTCTGGAAACACCATATATTTT

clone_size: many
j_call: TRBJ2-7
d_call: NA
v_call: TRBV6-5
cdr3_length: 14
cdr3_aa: CASSPSTVDYEQYF
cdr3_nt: TGTGCCAGCAGTCCGAGTACGGTCGACTACGAGCAGTACTTC

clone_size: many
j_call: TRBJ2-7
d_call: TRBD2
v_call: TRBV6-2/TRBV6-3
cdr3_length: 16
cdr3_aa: CASSFTGTSGSYEQYF
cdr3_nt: TGTGCCAGCAGTTTTACCGGGACTAGCGGGAGCTACGAGCAGTACTTC

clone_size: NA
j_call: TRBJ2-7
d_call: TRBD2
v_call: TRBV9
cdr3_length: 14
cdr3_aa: CASSAEAGRRQQYF
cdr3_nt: TGTGCCAGCAGCGCGGAAGCGGGACGCCGTCAGCAGTACTTC

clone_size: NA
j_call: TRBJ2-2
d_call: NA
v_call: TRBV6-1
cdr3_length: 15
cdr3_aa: CASSEAWDNTGELFF
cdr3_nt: TGTGCCAGCAGTGAAGCCTGGGATAACACCGGGGAGCTGTTTTTT

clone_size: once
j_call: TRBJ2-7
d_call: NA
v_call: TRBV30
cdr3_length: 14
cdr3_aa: CAWSVTPPAYEQYF
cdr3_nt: TGTGCCTGGAGTGTAACGCCGCCTGCCTACGAGCAGTACTTC

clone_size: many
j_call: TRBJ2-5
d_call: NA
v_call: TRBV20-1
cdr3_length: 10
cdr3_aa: CSPGEETQYF
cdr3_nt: TGCAGTCCCGGTGAAGAGACCCAGTACTTC

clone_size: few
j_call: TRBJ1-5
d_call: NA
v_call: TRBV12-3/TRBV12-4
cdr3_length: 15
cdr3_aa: CASSLAVPSREPQHF
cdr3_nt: TGTGCCAGCAGTTTAGCAGTTCCGAGTCGGGAGCCCCAGCATTTT

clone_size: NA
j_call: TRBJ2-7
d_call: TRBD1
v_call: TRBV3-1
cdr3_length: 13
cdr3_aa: CASSQGDRAEQYF
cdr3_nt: TGTGCCAGCAGCCAAGGGGACAGGGCCGAGCAGTACTTC

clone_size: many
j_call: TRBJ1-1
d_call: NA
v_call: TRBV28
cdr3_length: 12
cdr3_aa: CATVWGNTEAFF
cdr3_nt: TGTGCCACCGTATGGGGGAACACTGAAGCTTTCTTT

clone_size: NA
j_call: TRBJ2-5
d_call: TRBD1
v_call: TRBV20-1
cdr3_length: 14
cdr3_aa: CSANPGQGGETQYF
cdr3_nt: TGCAGTGCTAACCCGGGACAGGGCGGAGAGACCCAGTACTTC

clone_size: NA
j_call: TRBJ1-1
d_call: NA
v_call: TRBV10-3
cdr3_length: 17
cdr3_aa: CAISESLIGSENTEAFF
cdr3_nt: TGTGCCATCAGTGAGTCGTTAATTGGGAGCGAGAACACTGAAGCTTTCTTT

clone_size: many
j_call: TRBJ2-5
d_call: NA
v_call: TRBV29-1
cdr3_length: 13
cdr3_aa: CSVGGVFQETQYF
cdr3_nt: TGCAGCGTTGGTGGGGTCTTCCAAGAGACCCAGTACTTC

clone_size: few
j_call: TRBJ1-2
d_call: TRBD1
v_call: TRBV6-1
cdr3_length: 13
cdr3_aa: CASTPGQLYGYTF
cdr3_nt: TGTGCCAGCACACCGGGACAGCTATATGGCTACACCTTC

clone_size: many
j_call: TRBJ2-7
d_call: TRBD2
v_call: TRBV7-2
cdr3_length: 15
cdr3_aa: CASSSAGGKAYEQYF
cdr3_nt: TGTGCCAGCAGCTCTGCCGGGGGGAAAGCCTACGAGCAGTACTTC